This paragraph covers one TCR beta chain sequence. This sample is drawn from a study of PD-L1 blockade in urothelial cancer. Study-level information: Chemotherapy regimens numbering 0 to 3 had been given to patients. Investigators checked blood 3 weeks (second dose) and 6 weeks after treatment start. Per blood sample, T cells had a median of about 130,000.

Clones were read by immunoSEQ multiplex PCR, and TCRdb kept only the in-frame ones, dropping some. Of over 45,000 clones in the sample, about 86% are singletons; the top ten hold roughly 2.8%. The CDR3 spans 14 residues. Germline values: CDR1 MDHEN, CDR2 SYDVKM. J gave up 2 bases and V 7 bases, and 7 bases lay outside the gene matches. Every patient provided from 1 to 8 samples, collected pretreatment and on-treatment. The chain is built from TRBV28 and TRBJ1-2, with 7 bases that match TRBD1. The sequencing used PBMCs, collected around atezolizumab (anti-PD-L1) treatment. The origin of this receptor is a man in his forties or fifties with urothelial cancer. The CDR3 DNA reads TGTGCCAGCACCTCGCGACAGGGAAACTATGGCTACACCTTC. Translation gives CASTSRQGNYGYTF.